The clone carrying this TCR beta chain was observed many times. With duration under 3 months, ophthalmopathy was active: Clinical Activity Score at least 3, NOSPECS at least 4. What was amplified from RNA transcripts were TCR beta CDR3 regions. In the first-round RT-PCR of the TCR CDR3, the HTBI primer set was used. TCRdb recomputed calls from the multiplex PCR reads with MiXCR, one row per CDR3 protein. This table holds 550,000 to 700,000 distinct CDR3 sequences, 14% to 15% found once. This entry belongs to a study of T cells in Graves' hyperthyroidism and ophthalmopathy. This CDR3 has 14 amino acids. With 6 bases removed from V and 0 bases from J, the gap between germline ends came to 12 bases. Germline CDR1 MNHEY, CDR2 SMNVEV (reference sequence).

This sequence was found in a middle-aged woman with Graves' ophthalmopathy. The sample was blood. V and J are TRBV27 and TRBJ2-7, with D tentatively TRBD2 (5 bases). The CDR3 nucleotides read TGTGCCAGCAGAGTCTGGGAGAACTCCTACGAGCAGTACTTC. Its protein is CASRVWENSYEQYF.